What follows are 2 T cell receptor beta chains derived from one specimen sequenced in a study of Graves' ophthalmopathy and Graves' hyperthyroidism. TCR beta CDR3 amplification used RNA transcripts. After a first-round RT-PCR with HTBI primers, a second-round multiplex PCR was run. TCRdb processed the multiplex PCR reads anew with MiXCR; each CDR3 protein has one entry. This sample yields 200,000 to 250,000 distinct CDR3 sequences, of which 20% to 25% are seen a single time; approximately 39% belongs to the top ten. Sequences were obtained from peripheral blood. Source of these receptors: a woman aged 45-59 years with Graves' ophthalmopathy.

On this clonotype: Given a much more abundant clone one base away, this may be a read error. The rearrangement joins TRBV30 to TRBJ2-2; 9 nucleotides align to TRBD1. CDR3 size: 14 residues. V shed 3 bases and J 10 bases; nucleotides not matched to a gene: 9. CDR1 is GTSNPN and CDR2 is SVGIG in the germline V gene (reference sequence). CDR3 region: CAWSRDRAAEELFF. As DNA, the CDR3 is TGTGCCTGGAGCCGGGACAGGGCGGCCGAGGAGCTGTTTTTT.

This clonotype was recorded many times. The genes are TRBV20-1 and TRBJ2-7; 7 bases are shared with TRBD2. The CDR3 loop spans 14 amino acids. The junction had 13 bases not matched to a gene; V was cut back by 6 bases and J by 5 bases. Germline assignment: CDR1 DFQATT and CDR2 SNEGSKA (reference sequence). CDR3 residues: CSARLAQLLDEQYF. CDR3 in DNA: TGCAGTGCCCGACTAGCTCAGCTCTTGGACGAGCAGTACTTC.